This T cell receptor beta chain is from a study of shared clonotypes between healthy human individuals. The V end lost 4 bases, the J end lost 8 bases, and 15 bases lay between the germline ends. The CDR3 spans 14 residues. Germline loops: CDR1 LNHDA, CDR2 SQIVND (reference sequence). CD8 cells regarded as naive lacked CD45RO, were positively chosen for CCR7, and omitted terminally differentiated effector memory CD45RA+ cells. Donors were healthy HIV-negative adults without recently reported acute infections or vaccinations. Only in-frame clones appear in the TCRdb table, and some are missing; sequencing was by immunoSEQ multiplex PCR. The sample has about 600,000 clones, roughly 95% seen once; the top ten hold about 0.11%.

This receptor was obtained from a woman aged 30 to 39 in good health. This chain joins TRBV19 and TRBJ2-1, with D possibly TRBD1 on 5 matching bases. Sequenced sample: naive CD8+ T cells sorted from blood. The CDR3 bases are TGTGCCAGTAGTACCTTCAGGGATACCGATGAGCAGTTCTTC. This sequence encodes CASSTFRDTDEQFF.